The next 3 T cell receptor beta chains were all read from a single sample in a study of naive CD8 T cells in extremely preterm neonates. Assay used: immunoSEQ multiplex PCR; TCRdb lists only in-frame clones, some missing. This table holds approximately 6,000 clones, 95% to 98% found once. Sequenced: naive CD8+ T cells from blood. The receptors derive from a human donor in good health.

The chain joins TRBV19 to TRBJ2-7, with D maybe TRBD1 (5 bases). The CDR3 runs to 15 residues. V lost 4 bases and J 2 bases, leaving 15 bases between the germline ends. The germline CDR1 and CDR2 sequences are LNHDA and SQIVND (reference sequence). In DNA form, the CDR3 reads TGTGCCAGTAGTACTCCAGGGTCTTCTACCTACGAGCAGTACTTC. It translates to CASSTPGSSTYEQYF.

This sequence joins TRBV5-6 and TRBJ1-2; possible D gene TRBD1, 5 bases. This CDR3 region has 14 residues. V lost 5 bases, J lost 3 bases, and 14 bases lay in between. CDR1 and CDR2 (germline): SGHDT, YYEEEE. The CDR3 protein is CASSLQVSDYGYTF. DNA for the CDR3: TGTGCCAGCAGTCTACAGGTGTCGGACTATGGCTACACCTTC.

This rearrangement joins TRBV28 to TRBJ2-5; TRBD2 matches 13 bases. From germline, CDR1 is MDHEN and CDR2 SYDVKM. V gave up 3 bases and J gave up 4 bases; unmatched junction bases: 8. The CDR3 is 17 residues long. The CDR3 DNA reads TGTGCCAGCAGTTTCGTAACTAGCGGGAGGGCTAGAGAGACCCAGTACTTC. Amino acid sequence: CASSFVTSGRARETQYF.